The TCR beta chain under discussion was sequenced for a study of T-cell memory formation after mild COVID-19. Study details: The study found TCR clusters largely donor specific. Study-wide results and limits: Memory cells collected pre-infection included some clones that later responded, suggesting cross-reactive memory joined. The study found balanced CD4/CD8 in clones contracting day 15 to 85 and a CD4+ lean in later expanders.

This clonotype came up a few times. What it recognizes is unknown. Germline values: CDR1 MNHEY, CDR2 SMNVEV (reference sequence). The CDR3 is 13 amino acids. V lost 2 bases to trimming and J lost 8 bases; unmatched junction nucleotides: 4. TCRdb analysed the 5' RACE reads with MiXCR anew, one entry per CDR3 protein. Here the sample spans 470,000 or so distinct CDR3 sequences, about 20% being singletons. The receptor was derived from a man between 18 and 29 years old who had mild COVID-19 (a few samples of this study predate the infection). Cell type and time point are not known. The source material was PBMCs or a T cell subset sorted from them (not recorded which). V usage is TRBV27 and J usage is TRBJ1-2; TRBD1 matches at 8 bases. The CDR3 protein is CASSLGTGVGYTF. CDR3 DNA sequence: TGTGCCAGCAGTTTAGGGACAGGTGTCGGCTACACCTTC.